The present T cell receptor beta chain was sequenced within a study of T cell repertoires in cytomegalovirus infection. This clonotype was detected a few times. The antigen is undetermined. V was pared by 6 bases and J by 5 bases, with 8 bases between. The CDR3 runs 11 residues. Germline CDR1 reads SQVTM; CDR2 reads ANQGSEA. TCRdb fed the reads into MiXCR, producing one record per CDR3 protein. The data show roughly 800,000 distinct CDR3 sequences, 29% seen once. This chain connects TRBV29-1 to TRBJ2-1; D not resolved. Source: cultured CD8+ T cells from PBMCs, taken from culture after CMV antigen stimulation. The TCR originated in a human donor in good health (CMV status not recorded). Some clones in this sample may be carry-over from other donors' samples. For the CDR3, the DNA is TGCAGCGTGGGCCATAACAATGAGCAGTTCTTC. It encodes CSVGHNNEQFF.